Listed here is a single TCR beta chain. The data originate from a study of T cells after yellow fever vaccination. The CDR3 runs 16 residues. The V gene's germline CDR1 is SGHVS and CDR2 FQNEAQ. V shed 5 bases, J shed 7 bases, and the junction held 8 bases outside the gene matches. TCRdb processed the 5' RACE reads anew with MiXCR; each CDR3 protein has one entry. Here the sample spans about 320,000 distinct CDR3 sequences, approximately 12% being singletons. The material was CD4+ T cells sorted from PBMCs, obtained 15 days after the yellow fever booster vaccination. The chain couples TRBV7-8 to TRBJ2-5; 15 bases fit TRBD2. This clonotype was sampled from a man aged 18 to 29 who received the YFV17D yellow fever vaccine. CDR3 region: CASSQGLAGGLGTQYF. The DNA for the CDR3 is TGTGCCAGCAGCCAAGGACTAGCGGGGGGGCTGGGGACCCAGTACTTC.